Below, 17 T cell receptor beta chains from the same sample are listed, as sequenced in a study of T cells in Graves' hyperthyroidism and ophthalmopathy. TCR beta CDR3 regions were amplified from RNA transcripts. When the TCR CDR3 underwent first-round RT-PCR, the HTBI primer set was used. In TCRdb, the multiplex PCR reads were re-called with MiXCR into one record per CDR3 protein. The table has approximately 410,000 distinct CDR3 sequences, about 14% seen once. What was sequenced was blood. All receptors derive from a man in his late teens or twenties with Graves' ophthalmopathy.

Of note for this clonotype: The junction departs from germline at one end; a sequencing error may be responsible. This chain links TRBV6-1 with TRBJ1-1, with D maybe TRBD1 (6 bases). The CDR3 is 14 residues long. CDR1 is MNHNS and CDR2 is SASEGT in the germline V gene. The CDR3, as DNA: TGTGCCAGCAGTGAAACCGGGACAAACCCTAGGCGAATCTTT. Translating it yields CASSETGTNPRRIF.

The table lists this clonotype with many counts. This rearrangement joins TRBV19 to TRBJ1-1; 8 bases line up with TRBD1. The CDR3 runs 15 residues. Losses at the gene ends were 9 bases for V and 0 bases for J; bases not matched to a gene: 9. Per germline, CDR1 LNHDA and CDR2 SQIVND (reference sequence). CDR3: CASSPRTGMNTEAFF. The CDR3 coding sequence is TGTGCCAGCAGTCCGCGGACAGGGATGAACACTGAAGCTTTCTTT.

This clonotype was seen at least ten times. CDR3 DNA sequence: TGTGCCTGGTCGACTAGCGGGAGATACAATGAGCAGTTCTTC. Its protein product is CAWSTSGRYNEQFF. The rearrangement joins TRBV30 to TRBJ2-1; 12 bases are a match to TRBD2. The CDR3 extends over 14 amino acids. CDR1 and CDR2 (germline): GTSNPN, SVGIG (reference sequence). J lost 4 bases, V lost 5 bases, and 3 bases had no gene match.

The chain is built from TRBV10-1 and TRBJ2-1; D perhaps matches TRBD2 (5 bases). The CDR3 loop spans 16 amino acids. V lost 4 bases to trimming and J lost 0 bases, with 13 bases between them. From germline, CDR1 is WNHNN and CDR2 SYGVQD (reference sequence). Here the CDR3 DNA reads TGCGCCAGCAGTGTGGACTTTACGAGCTCCTACAATGAGCAGTTCTTC. Its protein is CASSVDFTSSYNEQFF.

The sample holds many counts of this clonotype. The chain is built from TRBV7-2 and TRBJ1-4, with 9 bases lining up with TRBD1. The J segment lost 8 bases and the V segment lost 5 bases, leaving 6 bases of the junction unmatched. This CDR3 contains 14 residues. CDR1 and CDR2 (germline): SGHTA, FQGNSA. CDR3 loop: CASSTDRGNEKLFF. The CDR3 coding sequence is TGTGCCAGCAGCACTGACAGGGGGAACGAAAAACTGTTTTTT. The variable domain in full, with the rest retrieved from reference TRBV7-2 and TRBJ1-4, is GAGVSQSPSNKVTEKGKDVELRCDPISGHTALYWYRQSLGQGLEFLIYFQGNSAPDKSGLPSDRFSAERTGGSVSTLTIQRTQQEDSAVYLCASSTDRGNEKLFFGSGTQLSVL.

This chain links TRBV7-3 with TRBJ2-1; 10 positions match TRBD1. CDR3 length equals 15 residues. Germline V lookup: CDR1 SGHTA, CDR2 FQGTGA. V lost 5 bases to trimming and J lost 5 bases; unmatched junction nucleotides: 6. This chain's CDR3 is CASSPGQGNDNEQFF. The CDR3 nucleotides read TGTGCCAGCAGCCCGGGACAGGGGAACGACAATGAGCAGTTCTTC.

This clonotype was counted many times. The chain joins TRBV27 to TRBJ2-3, with 8 bases matching TRBD2. CDR1 MNHEY and CDR2 SMNVEV come from the germline V gene (reference sequence). Germline trimming cut 1 base from V and 6 bases from J; bases unmatched to any gene: 12. This CDR3 region has 17 residues. The CDR3 sequence: CASSLLQDGGGRDTQYF. Written as DNA, the CDR3 is TGTGCCAGCAGTTTATTGCAGGACGGGGGGGGTCGGGATACGCAGTATTTT.

This clonotype has only a few counts. The chain employs TRBV18 and TRBJ2-5; 7 bases are a match to TRBD1. J was trimmed by 4 bases and V by 5 bases; bases with no gene match: 4. This CDR3 is 13 amino acids long. The germline V gene has CDR1 KGHSH and CDR2 LQKENI. The CDR3 spells CASSKQGRETQYF. CDR3 sequence (DNA): TGTGCCAGCTCAAAACAGGGGAGAGAGACCCAGTACTTC.

In this sample, this clonotype turned up a few times. The chain employs TRBV30 and TRBJ2-3; possibly TRBD1 for D (5 bases). The CDR3 consists of 13 residues. Germline lookup yields CDR1 GTSNPN and CDR2 SVGIG (reference sequence). Trimming shortened V by 0 bases and J by 2 bases, and 6 bases separated the two germline ends. The CDR3, as DNA: TGTGCCTGGAGTGTGGACACCACAGATACGCAGTATTTT. Translating gives CAWSVDTTDTQYF.

A note on this clonotype: The junction departs from the called germline gene at one end, perhaps through a read error. The rearrangement uses TRBV6-1 and TRBJ1-5, with D unclear. CDR1 is MNHNS and CDR2 is SASEGT in the germline V gene. This CDR3 spans 13 amino acids. CDR3 DNA: TGTGCCAGCAGAGCCCTGAGCGATCAGTCCCAGCATTTT. Its protein product is CASRALSDQSQHF.

In this sample, this clonotype turned up many times. V gene TRBV7-2 combines with J gene TRBJ2-1; 9 nucleotides match TRBD1. The V and J ends lost 1 base and 4 bases, in that order; junction bases with no gene match: 2. The CDR3 extends over 15 amino acids. Germline V CDR1 and CDR2: SGHTA, FQGNSA. CDR3 region: CASSLGGQGYNEQFF. CDR3 in DNA: TGTGCCAGCAGCTTAGGGGGACAGGGTTACAATGAGCAGTTCTTC.

This sequence joins TRBV7-9 and TRBJ2-3, with 8 bases matching TRBD2. This CDR3 is 15 amino acids long. V gave up 4 bases and J gave up 4 bases; unmatched junction bases: 7. CDR1 and CDR2 from the germline V gene are SEHNR and FQNEAQ (reference sequence). CDR3: CASSSGGSGADTQYF. CDR3 nucleotide sequence: TGTGCCAGCAGCTCGGGAGGGTCGGGGGCAGATACGCAGTATTTT.

This clonotype was seen ten or more times. The chain has TRBV30 and TRBJ2-5; no definite D call. Germline V lookup: CDR1 GTSNPN, CDR2 SVGIG (reference sequence). The CDR3 loop spans 11 amino acids. Trimming shortened V by 1 base and J by 5 bases, and 5 bases separated the two germline ends. The CDR3 DNA reads TGTGCCTGGAGTGGTGCTGAGACCCAGTACTTC. It translates to CAWSGAETQYF.

The sample holds many counts of this clonotype. The chain employs TRBV10-3 and TRBJ2-7, with 9 nucleotides matching TRBD2. Trimming at V came to 11 bases and at J to 5 bases, leaving 4 bases not matched to a gene. Germline V gives CDR1 ENHRY, CDR2 SYGVKD. The CDR3 consists of 11 residues. In DNA, the CDR3 is TGTGCCTCCCGACTAGCGGACGAGCAGTACTTC. This encodes CASRLADEQYF.

This clonotype was detected many times. J is TRBJ2-1 and V is TRBV2; D call uncertain. Germline V gene sequence: CDR1 SNHLY, CDR2 FYNNEI. V gave up 7 bases and J gave up 4 bases, with 8 bases separating them. The CDR3 consists of 12 residues. As DNA, the CDR3 is TGTGCCAGCAATTGGTTGTACAATGAGCAGTTCTTC. This encodes CASNWLYNEQFF.

The rearrangement joins TRBV7-9 to TRBJ1-2; 11 bases line up with TRBD1. After removal of 4 bases from V and 6 bases from J, the junction contained 4 bases not matched to a gene. Per the germline V gene, CDR1 is SEHNR and CDR2 is FQNEAQ (reference sequence). This CDR3 region has 14 residues. The CDR3 DNA sequence: TGTGCCAGCAGCTCTGGGACAGGGGGGAATGGCTACACCTTC. The encoded protein is CASSSGTGGNGYTF.

This sequence joins TRBV6-4 and TRBJ2-3; TRBD2 matches 13 bases. The CDR3 sequence is 15 residues long. Per the germline V gene, CDR1 is MRHNA and CDR2 is SNTAGT. Germline trimming cut 3 bases from V and 6 bases from J; bases unmatched to any gene: 3. Here the CDR3 DNA reads TGTGCCAGCAGTGAACTAGCGGGGGGGGGGGATACGCAGTATTTT. Translating it yields CASSELAGGGDTQYF.